The clone carrying this T cell receptor beta chain was seen many times. The data belong to a study of T-cell reconstitution after alpha-beta-depleted transplantation in children. The authors prepared the TCRbeta library with unique molecular identifiers. Each CDR3 protein is one row after TCRdb ran MiXCR on the PCR reads. The sample has 200,000 to 250,000 distinct CDR3 sequences, approximately 9% seen once; the top ten hold around 6.2%. The CDR3 is 12 residues long. The germline CDR1 and CDR2 sequences are DFQATT and SNEGSKA (reference sequence). The V segment lost 7 bases and the J segment 5 bases; nucleotides outside the gene matches: 5.

The sequence came from a human donor who donated a stem cell graft to a child with acute lymphoblastic leukemia. The source material was PBMCs from the stem cell graft donor, sampled from the stem cell graft. The rearrangement uses TRBV20-1 and TRBJ2-5, with 9 nucleotides matching TRBD2. The CDR3: CSVPSGAETQYF. The CDR3 coding sequence is TGCAGTGTGCCTAGCGGGGCTGAGACCCAGTACTTC.